Shown below are 22 T cell receptor beta chains from a single sample sequenced in a study of T cells expressing NK-cell markers. TCRdb reprocessed the 5' RACE reads and keeps a single row for each CDR3 protein, giving no DNA. The sample has roughly 450,000 distinct CDR3 sequences. The source material was blood T cells: a sorted CD56 or NKG2C T cell subset, CD4+ or CD8+ T cells, or bulk PBMC T cells (not recorded which). These receptors came from a woman between 45 and 65 years old in good health.

CDR3 region: CASSLLGGAGAYEQYF. This sequence joins TRBV12-3 or TRBV12-4 and TRBJ2-7; without DNA, the TCRdb call of TRBD1 cannot be checked. There are 16 residues in the CDR3.

The chain is built from TRBV7-2 and TRBJ2-1; the D call from TCRdb, TRBD2, cannot be confirmed without DNA. Germline CDR1 and CDR2: SGHTA and FQGNSA. This CDR3 region has 15 residues. The CDR3: CASSPRTRLNNEQFF.

V usage is TRBV5-1 and J usage is TRBJ2-7. The CDR3 spans 16 residues. The germline V gene has CDR1 SGHRS and CDR2 YFSETQ. This chain's CDR3 is CASSFDHSLSSYEQYF.

The chain links TRBV5-1 to TRBJ2-5; TCRdb reports TRBD2, a call that lacks DNA to check it against. CDR1 and CDR2 (germline): SGHRS, YFSETQ. The CDR3 totals 15 residues. The chain's CDR3 is CASSPIRRGGETQYF.

This chain links TRBV20-1 with TRBJ1-2. CDR1 is DFQATT, CDR2 SNEGSKA, per germline (reference sequence). The CDR3 loop spans 11 amino acids. The CDR3 here is CSAPGLYGYTF.

The chain has TRBV30 and TRBJ2-1; lacking DNA, the TRBD2 call made by TCRdb goes unchecked. Germline loops: CDR1 GTSNPN, CDR2 SVGIG (reference sequence). CDR3 size: 15 residues. CDR3 amino acids: CAWRRGTSVYNEQFF.

The genes are TRBV6-5 and TRBJ2-1; TCRdb names TRBD1, which stays unverified in the absence of DNA. CDR1 and CDR2 (germline): MNHEY, SVGAGI. This CDR3 region has 14 residues. CDR3 residues: CASSDSGGAGEQFF.

This chain links TRBV14 with TRBJ2-1; TCRdb selects TRBD2, and the lack of DNA leaves this call unchecked. The CDR3 is 19 amino acids. Germline V lookup: CDR1 SGHDN, CDR2 FVKESK. The CDR3 loop reads CASSRPGLAGVSSYNEQFF.

This chain connects TRBV6-5 to TRBJ1-1; TCRdb proposes TRBD1, but this gene call is untestable without DNA. The CDR3 totals 12 residues. Germline loops: CDR1 MNHEY, CDR2 SVGAGI. CDR3 sequence: CASYDKGAGAFF.

The V and J genes are TRBV3-1 and TRBJ2-2; there is no DNA to check the TCRdb D call of TRBD2. The CDR3 has 18 amino acids. Germline-derived CDR1 and CDR2 are LGHDT and YNNKEL (reference sequence). The CDR3 loop is CASSHWGGERENTGELFF. The full variable domain, completed using reference TRBV3-1 and TRBJ2-2, is DTAVSQTPKYLVTQMGNDKSIKCEQNLGHDTMYWYKQDSKKFLKIMFSYNNKELIINETVPNRFSPKSPDKAHLNLHINSLELGDSAVYFCASSHWGGERENTGELFFGEGSRLTVL.

This chain links TRBV20-1 with TRBJ2-3. CDR3 length equals 14 residues. In germline, CDR1 is DFQATT, CDR2 SNEGSKA (reference sequence). CDR3 in amino acids: CSARYGVTTDTQYF.

The rearrangement uses TRBV12-3 or TRBV12-4 and TRBJ2-1; checking the TCRdb D call of TRBD2 is not possible without DNA. This CDR3 contains 14 residues. The CDR3 spells CASRVAGGVNEQFF.

J is TRBJ1-3 and V is TRBV12-5. Germline assignment: CDR1 LGHNT and CDR2 FRNRAP. The CDR3 contains 15 residues. The CDR3 sequence: CASGSMESSGNTIYF. The full variable domain, rest sourced from reference TRBV12-5 and TRBJ1-3, is DARVTQTPRHKVTEMGQEVTMRCQPILGHNTVFWYRQTMMQGLELLAYFRNRAPLDDSGMPKDRFSAEMPDATLATLKIQPSEPRDSAVYFCASGSMESSGNTIYFGEGSWLTVV.

CDR3 sequence: CASSIQGQLNTEAFF. The chain links TRBV19 to TRBJ1-1; TCRdb lists TRBD1, though no DNA is available to test this call. The length of the CDR3 is 15 residues. Per germline, CDR1 LNHDA and CDR2 SQIVND (reference sequence).

The rearrangement joins TRBV6-5 to TRBJ1-4; TCRdb's D gene call, TRBD1, goes unchecked for lack of DNA. CDR1 and CDR2 (germline): MNHEY, SVGAGI. The CDR3 covers 16 residues. The CDR3 spells CASSSATGRRAEKLFF.

The rearrangement links TRBV5-1 to TRBJ2-1. CDR3 size: 14 residues. Germline V gene data show CDR1 as SGHRS and CDR2 as YFSETQ. The CDR3 protein is CASRSGYRPNEQFF.

The chain has TRBV20-1 and TRBJ1-6; TCRdb reports TRBD1, a call that lacks DNA to check it against. Per the germline V gene, CDR1 is DFQATT and CDR2 is SNEGSKA (reference sequence). This CDR3 has 15 amino acids. CDR3 sequence: CSATFDSTIRPPLHF.

The chain combines TRBV7-7 with TRBJ2-1; the D call from TCRdb, TRBD2, cannot be confirmed without DNA. CDR1 is SSHAT, CDR2 FNYEAQ, per germline (reference sequence). CDR3 length equals 13 residues. Here the CDR3 reads CASSPRGGYEQFF.

The gene calls are TRBV20-1 and TRBJ2-2; TCRdb lists TRBD1, though no DNA is available to test this call. This CDR3 region has 15 residues. CDR1 and CDR2 from the germline V gene are DFQATT and SNEGSKA (reference sequence). CDR3 residues: CSARDPGTGAGELFF.

The rearrangement uses TRBV19 and TRBJ1-1; TCRdb designates TRBD1, a call that cannot be tested without DNA. Germline CDR1 and CDR2: LNHDA and SQIVND (reference sequence). The length of the CDR3 is 14 residues. The chain's CDR3 is CASRQDRAVTEAFF.

The CDR3 loop is CASSRQGARYTEAFF. This chain connects TRBV4-1 to TRBJ1-1; TCRdb indicates TRBD1, and absent DNA this call remains unverified. CDR3 length: 15 residues. The germline CDR1 and CDR2 sequences are MGHRA and YSYEKL.

The chain is built from TRBV3-1 and TRBJ1-3. From germline, CDR1 is LGHDT and CDR2 YNNKEL (reference sequence). The CDR3 totals 13 residues. The CDR3 spells CASSQGAGNTIYF.